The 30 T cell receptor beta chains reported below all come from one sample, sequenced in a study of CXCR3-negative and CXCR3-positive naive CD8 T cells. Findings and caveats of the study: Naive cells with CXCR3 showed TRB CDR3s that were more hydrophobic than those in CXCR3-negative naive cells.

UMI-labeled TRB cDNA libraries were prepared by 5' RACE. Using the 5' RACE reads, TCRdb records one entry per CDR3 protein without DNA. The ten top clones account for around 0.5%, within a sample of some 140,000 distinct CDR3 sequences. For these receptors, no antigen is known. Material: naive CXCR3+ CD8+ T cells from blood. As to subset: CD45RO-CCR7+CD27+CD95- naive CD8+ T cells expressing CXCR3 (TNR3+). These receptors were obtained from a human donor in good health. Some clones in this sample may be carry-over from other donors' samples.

The CDR3 spells CASSQARVSYEQYF. This chain joins TRBV4-1 and TRBJ2-7; TCRdb outputs TRBD2, but without DNA this stays unchecked. Germline CDR1 and CDR2: MGHRA and YSYEKL. The CDR3 loop spans 14 amino acids.

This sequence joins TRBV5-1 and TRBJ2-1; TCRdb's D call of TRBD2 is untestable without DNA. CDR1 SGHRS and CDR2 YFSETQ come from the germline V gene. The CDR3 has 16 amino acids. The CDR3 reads CASSYLAVTPEDEQFF.

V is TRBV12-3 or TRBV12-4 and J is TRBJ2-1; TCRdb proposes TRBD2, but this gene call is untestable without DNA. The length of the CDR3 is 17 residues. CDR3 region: CASNQGQAGVGYNEQFF.

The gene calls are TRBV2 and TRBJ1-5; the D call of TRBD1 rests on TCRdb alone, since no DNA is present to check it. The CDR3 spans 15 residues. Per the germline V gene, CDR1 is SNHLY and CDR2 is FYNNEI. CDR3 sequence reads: CASSEAGQGDQPQHF.

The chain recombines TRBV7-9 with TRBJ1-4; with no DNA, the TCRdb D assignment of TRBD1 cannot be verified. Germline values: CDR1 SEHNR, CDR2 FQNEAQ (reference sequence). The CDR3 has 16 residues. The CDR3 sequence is CASSFRDRGVNEKLFF.

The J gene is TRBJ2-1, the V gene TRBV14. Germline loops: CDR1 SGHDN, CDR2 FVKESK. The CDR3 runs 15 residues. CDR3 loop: CASSPAWRTYNEQFF.

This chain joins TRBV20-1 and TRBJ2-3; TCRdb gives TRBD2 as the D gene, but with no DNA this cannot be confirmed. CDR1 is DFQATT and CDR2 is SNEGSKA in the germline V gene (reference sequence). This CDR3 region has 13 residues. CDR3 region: CSARDVDPRSQYF.

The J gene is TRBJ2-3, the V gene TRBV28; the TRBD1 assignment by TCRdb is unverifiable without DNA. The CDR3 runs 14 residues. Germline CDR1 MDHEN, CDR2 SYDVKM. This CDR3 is CASSLLQGTDTQYF. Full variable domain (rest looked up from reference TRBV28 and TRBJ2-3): DVKVTQSSRYLVKRTGEKVFLECVQDMDHENMFWYRQDPGLGLRLIYFSYDVKMKEKGDIPEGYSVSREKKERFSLILESASTNQTSMYLCASSLLQGTDTQYFGPGTRLTVL.

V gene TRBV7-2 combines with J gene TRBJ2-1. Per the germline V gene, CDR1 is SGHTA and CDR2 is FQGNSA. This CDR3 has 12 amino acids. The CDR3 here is CASSLIDIEQFF.

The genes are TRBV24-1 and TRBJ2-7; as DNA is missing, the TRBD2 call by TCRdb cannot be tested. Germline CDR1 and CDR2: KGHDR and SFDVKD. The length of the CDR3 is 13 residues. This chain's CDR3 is CATSDPPSYEQYF.

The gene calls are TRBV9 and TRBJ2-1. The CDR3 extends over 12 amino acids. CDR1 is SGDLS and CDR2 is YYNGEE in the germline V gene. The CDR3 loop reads CASSGGGNEQFF.

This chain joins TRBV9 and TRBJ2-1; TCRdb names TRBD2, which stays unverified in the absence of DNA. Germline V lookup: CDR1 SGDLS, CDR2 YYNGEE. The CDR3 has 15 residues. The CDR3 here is CASSVFSGGYNEQFF. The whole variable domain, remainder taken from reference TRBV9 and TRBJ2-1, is DSGVTQTPKHLITATGQRVTLRCSPRSGDLSVYWYQQSLDQGLQFLIQYYNGEERAKGNILERFSAQQFPDLHSELNLSSLELGDSALYFCASSVFSGGYNEQFFGPGTRLTVL.

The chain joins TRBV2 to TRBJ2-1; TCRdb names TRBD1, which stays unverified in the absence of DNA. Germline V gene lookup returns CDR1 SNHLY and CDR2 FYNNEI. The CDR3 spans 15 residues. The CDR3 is CASSRRFVGDNEQFF.

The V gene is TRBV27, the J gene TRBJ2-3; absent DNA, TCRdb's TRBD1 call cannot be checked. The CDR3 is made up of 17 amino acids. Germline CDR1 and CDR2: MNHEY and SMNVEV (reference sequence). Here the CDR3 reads CASTSTERGGPVDTQYF.

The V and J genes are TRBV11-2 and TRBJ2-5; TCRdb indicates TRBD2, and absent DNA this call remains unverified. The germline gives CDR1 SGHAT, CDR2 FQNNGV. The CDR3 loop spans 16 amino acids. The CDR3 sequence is CASSLASGEYQETQYF.

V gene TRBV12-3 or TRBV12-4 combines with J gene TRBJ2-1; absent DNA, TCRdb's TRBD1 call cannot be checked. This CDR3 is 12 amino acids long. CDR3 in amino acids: CASSFEGREQFF.

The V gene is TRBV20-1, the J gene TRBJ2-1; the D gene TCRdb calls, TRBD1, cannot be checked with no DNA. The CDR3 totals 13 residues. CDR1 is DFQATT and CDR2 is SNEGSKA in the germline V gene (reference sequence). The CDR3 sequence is CSAGTGDYNEQFF.

CDR3 sequence reads: CSARDMGGGLDSYGYTF. The rearrangement links TRBV20-1 to TRBJ1-2; TCRdb picks TRBD1, but there is no DNA to check that call. The germline gives CDR1 DFQATT, CDR2 SNEGSKA (reference sequence). The CDR3 length is 17 residues.

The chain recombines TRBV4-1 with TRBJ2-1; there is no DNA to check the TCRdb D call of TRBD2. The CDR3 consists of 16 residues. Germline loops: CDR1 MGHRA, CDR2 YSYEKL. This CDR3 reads CASSQDPGGYYNEQFF.

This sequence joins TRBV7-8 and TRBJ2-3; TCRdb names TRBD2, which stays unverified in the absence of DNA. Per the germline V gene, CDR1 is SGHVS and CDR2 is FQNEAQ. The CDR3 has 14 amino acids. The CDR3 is CASTRTSGIDTQYF.

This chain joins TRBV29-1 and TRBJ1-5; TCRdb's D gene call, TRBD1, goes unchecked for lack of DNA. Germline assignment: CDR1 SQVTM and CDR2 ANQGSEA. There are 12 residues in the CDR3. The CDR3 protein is CSAGDSNQPQHF.

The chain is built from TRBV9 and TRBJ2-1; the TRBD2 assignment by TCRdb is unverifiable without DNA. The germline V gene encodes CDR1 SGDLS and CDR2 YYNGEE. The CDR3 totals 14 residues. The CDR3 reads CASSVGGLDNEQFF.

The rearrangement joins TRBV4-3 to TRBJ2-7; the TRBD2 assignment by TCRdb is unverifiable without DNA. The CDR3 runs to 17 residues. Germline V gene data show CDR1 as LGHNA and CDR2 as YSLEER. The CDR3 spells CASSQEILAGGLYEQYF.

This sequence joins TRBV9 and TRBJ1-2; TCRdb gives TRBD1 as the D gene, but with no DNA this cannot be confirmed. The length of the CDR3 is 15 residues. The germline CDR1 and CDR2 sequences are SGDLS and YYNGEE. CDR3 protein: CASSPGQVQIYGYTF.

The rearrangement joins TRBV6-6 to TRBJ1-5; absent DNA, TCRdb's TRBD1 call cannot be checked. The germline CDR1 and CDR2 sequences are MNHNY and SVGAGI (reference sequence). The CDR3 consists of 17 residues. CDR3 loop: CASSLTRVGTTNQPQHF.

This CDR3 reads CASSLGPRLYEQYF. The chain joins TRBV5-1 to TRBJ2-7. This CDR3 has 14 amino acids. Looked up from germline, CDR1 is SGHRS and CDR2 is YFSETQ.

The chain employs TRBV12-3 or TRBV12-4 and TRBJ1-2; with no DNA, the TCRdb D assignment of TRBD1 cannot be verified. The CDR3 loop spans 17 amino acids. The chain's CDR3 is CASSLGGTGPYSPHYHF.

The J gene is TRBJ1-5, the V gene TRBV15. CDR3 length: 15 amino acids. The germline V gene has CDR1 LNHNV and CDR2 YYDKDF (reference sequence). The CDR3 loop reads CATSRDSMADQPQHF.

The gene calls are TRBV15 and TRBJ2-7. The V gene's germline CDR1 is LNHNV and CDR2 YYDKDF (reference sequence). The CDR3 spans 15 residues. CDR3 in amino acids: CATSNDRRLSHEQYF.

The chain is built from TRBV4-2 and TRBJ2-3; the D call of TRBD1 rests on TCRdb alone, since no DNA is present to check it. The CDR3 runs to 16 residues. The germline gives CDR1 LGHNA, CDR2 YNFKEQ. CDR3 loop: CASSQENLGAPDTQYF.